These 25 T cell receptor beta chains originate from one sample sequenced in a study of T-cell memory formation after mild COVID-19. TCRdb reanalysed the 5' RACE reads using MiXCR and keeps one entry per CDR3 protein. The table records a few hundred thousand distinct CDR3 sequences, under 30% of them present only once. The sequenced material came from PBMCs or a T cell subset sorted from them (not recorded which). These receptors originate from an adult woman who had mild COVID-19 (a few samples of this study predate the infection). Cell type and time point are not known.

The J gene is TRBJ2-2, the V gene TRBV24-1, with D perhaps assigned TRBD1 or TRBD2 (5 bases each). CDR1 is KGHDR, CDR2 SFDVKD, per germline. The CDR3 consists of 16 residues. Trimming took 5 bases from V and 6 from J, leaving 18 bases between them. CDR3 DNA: TGTGCCACCAGTGTTGGAGGCCAGGGCCATTCCGGGGAGCTGTTTTTT. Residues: CATSVGGQGHSGELFF.

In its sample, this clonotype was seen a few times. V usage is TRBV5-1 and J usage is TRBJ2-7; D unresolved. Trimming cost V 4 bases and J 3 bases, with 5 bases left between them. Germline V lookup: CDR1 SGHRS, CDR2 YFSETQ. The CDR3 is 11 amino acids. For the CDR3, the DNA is TGCGCCAGCAGCCACAACTACGAGCAGTACTTC. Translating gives CASSHNYEQYF.

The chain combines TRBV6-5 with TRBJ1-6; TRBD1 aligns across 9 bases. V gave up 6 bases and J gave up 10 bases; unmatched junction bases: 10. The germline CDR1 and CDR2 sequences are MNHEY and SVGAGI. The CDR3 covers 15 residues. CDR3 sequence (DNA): TGTGCCAGCAGATACGAGGGACAGGGAAACTCACCCCTCCACTTT. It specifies CASRYEGQGNSPLHF.

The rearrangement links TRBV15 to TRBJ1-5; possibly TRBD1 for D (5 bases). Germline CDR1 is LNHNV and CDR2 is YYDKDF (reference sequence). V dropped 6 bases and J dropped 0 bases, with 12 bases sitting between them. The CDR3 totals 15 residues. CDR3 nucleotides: TGTGCCACCAGGGGTGACAGCTATAGCAATCAGCCCCAGCATTTT. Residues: CATRGDSYSNQPQHF.

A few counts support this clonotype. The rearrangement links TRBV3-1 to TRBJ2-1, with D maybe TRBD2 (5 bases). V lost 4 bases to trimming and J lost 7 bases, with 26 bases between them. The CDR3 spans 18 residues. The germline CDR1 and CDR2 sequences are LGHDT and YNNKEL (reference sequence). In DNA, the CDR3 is TGTGCCAGCAGCCCATACGGGAAGGGCCCGTCACGGGATAATGAGCAGTTCTTC. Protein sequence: CASSPYGKGPSRDNEQFF.

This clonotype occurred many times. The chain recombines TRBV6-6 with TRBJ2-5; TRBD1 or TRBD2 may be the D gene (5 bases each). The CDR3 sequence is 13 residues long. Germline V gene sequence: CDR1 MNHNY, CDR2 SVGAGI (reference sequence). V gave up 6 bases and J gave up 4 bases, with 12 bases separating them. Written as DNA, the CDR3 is TGTGCCAGCAGGACCGGGGCCCGAGAGACCCAGTACTTC. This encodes CASRTGARETQYF.

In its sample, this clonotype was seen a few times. CDR3 residues: CASSRDRDSPLHF. The DNA of the CDR3 is TGTGCCAGCAGCCGGGACCGGGATTCACCCCTCCACTTT. V usage is TRBV11-3 and J usage is TRBJ1-6; D may be TRBD1 (5 bases). Trimming shortened V by 5 bases and J by 8 bases, and 10 bases separated the two germline ends. The length of the CDR3 is 13 residues. Germline V gene data show CDR1 as SGHNT and CDR2 as YENEEA.

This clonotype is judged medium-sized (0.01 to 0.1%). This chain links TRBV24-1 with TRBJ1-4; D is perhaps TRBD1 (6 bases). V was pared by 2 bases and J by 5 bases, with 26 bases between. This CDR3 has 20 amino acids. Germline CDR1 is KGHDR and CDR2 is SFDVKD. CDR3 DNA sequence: TGTGCCACCAGTGATTCGCGCGGCGGTGCAGGGGCGGGATCGAATGAAAAACTGTTTTTT. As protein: CATSDSRGGAGAGSNEKLFF.

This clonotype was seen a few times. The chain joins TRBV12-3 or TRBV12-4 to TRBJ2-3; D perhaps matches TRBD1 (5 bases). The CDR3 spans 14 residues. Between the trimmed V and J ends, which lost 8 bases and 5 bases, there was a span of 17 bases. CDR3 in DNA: TGTGCCAGCGCTAGGGGTGGGTCGAAAGATACGCAGTATTTT. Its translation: CASARGGSKDTQYF.

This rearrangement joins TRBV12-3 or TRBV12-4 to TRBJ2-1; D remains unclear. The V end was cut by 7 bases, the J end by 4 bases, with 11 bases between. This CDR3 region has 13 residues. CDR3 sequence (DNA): TGTGCCAGCACCCCAGGCCTGTACAATGAGCAGTTCTTC. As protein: CASTPGLYNEQFF.

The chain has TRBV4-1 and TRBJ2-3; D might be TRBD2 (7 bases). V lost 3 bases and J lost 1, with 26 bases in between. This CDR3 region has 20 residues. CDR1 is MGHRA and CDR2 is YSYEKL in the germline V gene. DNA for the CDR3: TGCGCCAGCAGCCACCCAGCCCCGCGGGGGCGGCCACAGCGCACAGATACGCAGTATTTT. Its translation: CASSHPAPRGRPQRTDTQYF.

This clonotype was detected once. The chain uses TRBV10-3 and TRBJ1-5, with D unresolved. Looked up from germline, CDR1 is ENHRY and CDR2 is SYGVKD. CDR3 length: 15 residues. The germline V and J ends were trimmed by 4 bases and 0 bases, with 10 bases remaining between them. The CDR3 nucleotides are TGTGCCATCAGTGCTGGACTGATTAGCAATCAGCCCCAGCATTTT. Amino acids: CAISAGLISNQPQHF.

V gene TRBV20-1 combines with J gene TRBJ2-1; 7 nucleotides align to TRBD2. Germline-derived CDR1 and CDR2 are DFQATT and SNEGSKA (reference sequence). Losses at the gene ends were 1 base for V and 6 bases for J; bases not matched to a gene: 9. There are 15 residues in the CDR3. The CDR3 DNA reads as TGCAGTGCTAGAGTTGGGCTAGCGGATCCCAATGAGCAGTTCTTC. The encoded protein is CSARVGLADPNEQFF.

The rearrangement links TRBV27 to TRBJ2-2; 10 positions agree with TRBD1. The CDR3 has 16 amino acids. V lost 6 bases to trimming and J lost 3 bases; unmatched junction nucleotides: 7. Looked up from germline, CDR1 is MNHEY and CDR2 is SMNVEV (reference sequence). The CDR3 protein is CASRRDRGPHTGELFF. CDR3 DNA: TGTGCCAGCAGACGTGACAGGGGGCCCCACACCGGGGAGCTGTTTTTT.

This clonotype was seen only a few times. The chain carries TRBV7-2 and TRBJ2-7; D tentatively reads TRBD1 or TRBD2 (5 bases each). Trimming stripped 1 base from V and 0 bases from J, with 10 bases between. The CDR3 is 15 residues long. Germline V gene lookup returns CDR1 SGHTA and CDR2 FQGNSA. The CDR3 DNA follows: TGTGCCAGCAGCTTAGGGGGGTACCTCTCCTACGAGCAGTACTTC. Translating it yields CASSLGGYLSYEQYF. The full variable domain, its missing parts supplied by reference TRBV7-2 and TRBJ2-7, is GAGVSQSPSNKVTEKGKDVELRCDPISGHTALYWYRQSLGQGLEFLIYFQGNSAPDKSGLPSDRFSAERTGGSVSTLTIQRTQQEDSAVYLCASSLGGYLSYEQYFGPGTRLTVT.

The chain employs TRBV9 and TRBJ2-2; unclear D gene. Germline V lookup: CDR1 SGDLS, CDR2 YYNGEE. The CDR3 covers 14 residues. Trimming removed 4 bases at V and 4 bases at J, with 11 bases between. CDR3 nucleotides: TGTGCCAGCAGCCTGAGCCGGGCCACCGGGGAGCTGTTTTTT. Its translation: CASSLSRATGELFF.

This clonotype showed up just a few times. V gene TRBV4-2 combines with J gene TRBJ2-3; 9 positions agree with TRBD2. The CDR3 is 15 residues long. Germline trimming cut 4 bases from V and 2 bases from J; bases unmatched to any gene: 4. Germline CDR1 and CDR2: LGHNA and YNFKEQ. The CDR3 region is CASSPRLAATDTQYF. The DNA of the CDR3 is TGTGCCAGCAGCCCCCGACTAGCGGCCACAGATACGCAGTATTTT.

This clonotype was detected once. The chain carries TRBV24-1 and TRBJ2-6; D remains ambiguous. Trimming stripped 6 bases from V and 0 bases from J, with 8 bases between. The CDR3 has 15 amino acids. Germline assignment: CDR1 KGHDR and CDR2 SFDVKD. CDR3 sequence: CATSRSDSGANVLTF. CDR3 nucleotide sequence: TGTGCCACCAGTAGGTCAGACTCTGGGGCCAACGTCCTGACTTTC.

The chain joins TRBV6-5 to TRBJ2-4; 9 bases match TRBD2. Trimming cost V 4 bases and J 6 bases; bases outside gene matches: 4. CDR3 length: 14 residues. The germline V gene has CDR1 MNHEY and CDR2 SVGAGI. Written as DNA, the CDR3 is TGTGCCAGCAGTTCCGGACTAGCGACAAACATTCAGTACTTC. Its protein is CASSSGLATNIQYF.

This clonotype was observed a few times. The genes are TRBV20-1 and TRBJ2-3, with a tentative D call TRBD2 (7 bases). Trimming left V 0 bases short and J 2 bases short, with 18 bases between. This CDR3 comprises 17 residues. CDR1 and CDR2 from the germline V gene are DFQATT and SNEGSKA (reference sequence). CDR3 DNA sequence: TGCAGTGCTAGAGATCGGAAGGGGGGGCGGACCACAGATACGCAGTATTTT. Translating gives CSARDRKGGRTTDTQYF.

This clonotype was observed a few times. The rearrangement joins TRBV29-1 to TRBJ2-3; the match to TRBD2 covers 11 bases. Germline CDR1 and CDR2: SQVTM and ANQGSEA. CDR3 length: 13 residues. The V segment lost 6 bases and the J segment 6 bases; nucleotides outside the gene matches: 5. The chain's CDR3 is CSVRGTSGDTQYF. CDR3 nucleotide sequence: TGCAGCGTCCGGGGGACTAGCGGCGATACGCAGTATTTT.

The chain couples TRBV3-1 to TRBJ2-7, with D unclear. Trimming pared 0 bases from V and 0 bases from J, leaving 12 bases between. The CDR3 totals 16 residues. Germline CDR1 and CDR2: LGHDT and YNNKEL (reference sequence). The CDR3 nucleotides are TGTGCCAGCAGCCAAGATGCGGTAGTGGGCTCCTACGAGCAGTACTTC. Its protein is CASSQDAVVGSYEQYF.

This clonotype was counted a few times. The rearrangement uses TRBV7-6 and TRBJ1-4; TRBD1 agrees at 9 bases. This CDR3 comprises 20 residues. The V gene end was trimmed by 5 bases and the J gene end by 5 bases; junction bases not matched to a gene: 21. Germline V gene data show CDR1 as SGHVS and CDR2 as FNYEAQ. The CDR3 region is CASSLQQGAPGLGLNEKLFF. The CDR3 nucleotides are TGTGCCAGCAGCCTCCAACAGGGGGCGCCGGGCCTTGGACTGAATGAAAAACTGTTTTTT.

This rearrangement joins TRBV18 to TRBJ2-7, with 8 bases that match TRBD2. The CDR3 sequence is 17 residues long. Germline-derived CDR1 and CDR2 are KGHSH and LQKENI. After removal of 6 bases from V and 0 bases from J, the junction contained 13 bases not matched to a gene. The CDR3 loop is CASSHRATSGPSYEQYF. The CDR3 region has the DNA TGTGCCAGCTCTCACCGGGCTACTAGCGGCCCCTCCTACGAGCAGTACTTC.

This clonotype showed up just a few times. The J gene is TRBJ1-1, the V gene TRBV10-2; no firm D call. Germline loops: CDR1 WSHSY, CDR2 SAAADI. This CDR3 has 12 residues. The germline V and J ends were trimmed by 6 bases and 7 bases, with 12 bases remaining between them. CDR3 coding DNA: TGCGCCAGCAGGGACCCTCGGGGTGAAGCTTTCTTT. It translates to CASRDPRGEAFF.